The 5 T cell receptor beta chains below come from one sample, sequenced in a study of Tregs in tolerant kidney transplant recipients. Method: immunoSEQ multiplex PCR; TCRdb's copy keeps in-frame clones and lacks some. Seen here are tens of thousands of clones, more than 85% observed once, and the top ten hold about 1.5%. The nonmyeloablative bone marrow transplants came from related graft donors, with transient mixed chimerism. This sample comprised CD4+ T cells from blood (PBMCs), obtained 12 months after the transplant. These receptors were obtained from a human patient who received a combined kidney and bone marrow transplant. Some T cells may trace back to the graft donor.

This clone has just one count. This chain uses TRBV29-1 with TRBJ1-1; D perhaps matches TRBD1 (5 bases). This CDR3 is 15 amino acids long. CDR1 and CDR2 from the germline V gene are SQVTM and ANQGSEA. Deletions cut 6 bases from V and 1 base from J, with 18 bases between. This CDR3 reads CSVSQRGRSNTEAFF. The CDR3 DNA follows: TGCAGCGTAAGCCAAAGGGGCCGCTCGAACACTGAAGCTTTCTTT.

CDR3 coding DNA: TGTGCCAGCAGAGGGGTGGTGAACACTGAAGCTTTCTTT. Its protein is CASRGVVNTEAFF. The chain is built from TRBV2 and TRBJ1-1, with D perhaps TRBD1 (5 bases). V lost 6 bases and J 0 bases, leaving 8 bases between the germline ends. CDR1 is SNHLY and CDR2 is FYNNEI in the germline V gene. This CDR3 is built from 13 residues.

This chain links TRBV30 with TRBJ2-5, with 8 bases lining up with TRBD1. The CDR3 consists of 17 residues. Germline CDR1 GTSNPN, CDR2 SVGIG (reference sequence). V shed 5 bases and J 3 bases; nucleotides not matched to a gene: 17. CDR3 in DNA: TGTGCCTGGTCGCAGGGTGGACAGGGAAGGAGTAAAGAGACCCAGTACTTC. Translating gives CAWSQGGQGRSKETQYF.

This chain joins TRBV5-1 and TRBJ1-1; the D is unclear. The CDR3 totals 14 residues. From germline, CDR1 is SGHRS and CDR2 YFSETQ. The ends were cut back, 7 bases at V and 1 base at J, with 14 bases in the middle. The chain's CDR3 is CASRYGVGNTEAFF. The CDR3 bases are TGCGCCAGCCGCTACGGGGTAGGGAACACTGAAGCTTTCTTT.

The chain has TRBV18 and TRBJ2-1, with 11 bases that match TRBD2. The CDR3 sequence is 16 residues long. Germline CDR1 is KGHSH and CDR2 is LQKENI. V gave up 3 bases and J gave up 4 bases; unmatched junction bases: 5. CDR3 amino acids: CASSPPGLAEYNEQFF. The CDR3 DNA sequence: TGTGCCAGCTCACCGCCGGGACTAGCGGAGTACAATGAGCAGTTCTTC.